The 17 T cell receptor beta chains given below trace back to one sample, sequenced in a study of blood T cell repertoires in COVID-19. The repertoire was sequenced with immunoSEQ multiplex PCR; TCRdb's copy has only in-frame clones and lacks some. The sample contains approximately 230,000 clones, about 85% of which appear only once. Sequenced material: peripheral blood. These receptors all come from a man aged 18 to 29 with active or convalescent COVID-19.

The J gene is TRBJ1-2, the V gene TRBV7-8; D is uncertain. Germline V lookup: CDR1 SGHVS, CDR2 FQNEAQ. V lost 5 bases to trimming and J lost 5 bases, with 18 bases between them. The CDR3 has 15 amino acids. In nucleotides, the CDR3 is TGTGCCAGCAGCCCGAGGACGGCCGGACTGTATGGCTACACCTTC. Protein: CASSPRTAGLYGYTF.

The chain is built from TRBV5-1 and TRBJ2-2, with 13 nucleotides matching TRBD2. Germline lookup yields CDR1 SGHRS and CDR2 YFSETQ. The CDR3 runs to 16 residues. V lost 5 bases to trimming and J lost 2 bases; unmatched junction nucleotides: 3. The DNA of the CDR3 is TGCGCCAGCAGTCGGACTAGCGGGGGAAACACCGGGGAGCTGTTTTTT. Its protein is CASSRTSGGNTGELFF.

V gene TRBV19 combines with J gene TRBJ1-5; maybe TRBD1 (6 bases). This CDR3 comprises 15 residues. CDR1 and CDR2 from the germline V gene are LNHDA and SQIVND (reference sequence). The V end lost 0 bases, the J end lost 6 bases, and 12 bases lay between the germline ends. The CDR3 sequence is CASSIDGQGIQPQHF. Here the CDR3 DNA reads TGTGCCAGTAGTATAGACGGGCAGGGGATTCAGCCCCAGCATTTT.

V gene TRBV27 combines with J gene TRBJ1-5; no reliable D call. Germline-derived CDR1 and CDR2 are MNHEY and SMNVEV (reference sequence). CDR3 length: 14 residues. V shed 5 bases and J shed 2 bases, with 10 bases lying between them. CDR3 residues: CASSTVVGNQPQHF. CDR3 in DNA: TGTGCCAGCAGTACGGTCGTGGGCAATCAGCCCCAGCATTTT.

The chain couples TRBV6-6 to TRBJ1-6; TRBD1 aligns across 10 bases. This CDR3 region has 15 residues. CDR1 is MNHNY, CDR2 SVGAGI, per germline (reference sequence). The ends lost 6 bases at V and 6 bases at J; junction bases unmatched: 5. For the CDR3, the DNA is TGTGCCAGCAGCTGGGGGGACAGGGGTAATTCACCCCTCCACTTT. This gives the protein CASSWGDRGNSPLHF.

About this clone: The sample contains more than one DNA sequence encoding this CDR3. The V call is TRBV28, the J call TRBJ2-7; 10 bases align to TRBD1. Germline assignment: CDR1 MDHEN and CDR2 SYDVKM. With 3 bases clipped from V and 4 bases from J, the junction kept 3 bases outside the gene matches. This CDR3 spans 14 amino acids. As DNA, the CDR3 is TGTGCCAGCAGTTTCCCGGGACAGGGGTACGAGCAGTACTTC. Its protein is CASSFPGQGYEQYF.

The chain couples TRBV28 to TRBJ1-2; a possible D gene is TRBD1 (5 bases). The CDR3 has 15 amino acids. The germline V and J ends were trimmed by 8 bases and 3 bases, with 19 bases remaining between them. CDR1 MDHEN and CDR2 SYDVKM come from the germline V gene. The CDR3 nucleotides read TGTGCCAGCTCCGAGACCTATCGGGGGGACTATGGCTACACCTTC. Protein sequence: CASSETYRGDYGYTF.

In DNA, the CDR3 is TGCGCCAGCAGCTTGGGGACTAGTGCTGAGACCCAGTACTTC. Translated: CASSLGTSAETQYF. The chain combines TRBV5-1 with TRBJ2-5; 7 positions match TRBD2. CDR3 length equals 14 residues. Germline V gene sequence: CDR1 SGHRS, CDR2 YFSETQ. Trimming took 0 bases from V and 5 from J; bases not matched to a gene: 4.

The rearrangement joins TRBV7-2 to TRBJ2-2; 8 bases align to TRBD2. The CDR3 consists of 15 residues. V shed 1 base and J 5 bases; nucleotides not matched to a gene: 3. The germline V gene has CDR1 SGHTA and CDR2 FQGNSA. The CDR3 sequence is CASSLVAGGTGELFF. The CDR3 nucleotides read TGTGCCAGCAGCTTAGTGGCGGGAGGTACCGGGGAGCTGTTTTTT.

V is TRBV3-1 (or the pseudogene TRBV3-2) and J is TRBJ1-4; 7 positions agree with TRBD1. This CDR3 is 14 amino acids long. Unmatched junction bases numbered 4, after V lost 3 bases and J lost 6 bases. CDR1 and CDR2 from the germline V gene are LGHDT and YNNKEL (reference sequence). The chain's CDR3 is CASSQLGQDEKLFF. CDR3 coding DNA: TGTGCCAGCAGCCAGCTAGGACAGGATGAAAAACTGTTTTTT.

This chain links TRBV27 with TRBJ2-1; 11 nucleotides match TRBD2. V gave up 2 bases and J gave up 7 bases; unmatched junction bases: 4. CDR1 is MNHEY and CDR2 is SMNVEV in the germline V gene (reference sequence). The CDR3 totals 15 residues. CDR3 bases: TGTGCCAGCAGTTTACGCGCTAGCGGGAGGAATGAGCAGTTCTTC. This translates into CASSLRASGRNEQFF.

This chain uses TRBV11-3 with TRBJ2-3; D is perhaps TRBD2 (6 bases). This CDR3 comprises 13 residues. Deletions cut 3 bases from V and 4 bases from J, with 8 bases between. Looked up from germline, CDR1 is SGHNT and CDR2 is YENEEA. The CDR3 here is CASSFTGADTQYF. In DNA, the CDR3 is TGTGCCAGCAGCTTCACGGGGGCAGATACGCAGTATTTT.

This chain links TRBV6-5 with TRBJ2-7, with TRBD1 as a possible D gene (6 bases). The CDR3 is made up of 12 amino acids. Germline V gene sequence: CDR1 MNHEY, CDR2 SVGAGI. Trimming shortened V by 6 bases and J by 1 base, and 7 bases separated the two germline ends. The CDR3 reads CASSQGSYEQYF. The CDR3 DNA reads TGTGCCAGCAGCCAGGGGTCCTACGAGCAGTACTTC.

The gene calls are TRBV27 and TRBJ1-2, with no clear D. The CDR3 length is 14 residues. Trimming took 0 bases from V and 2 from J, leaving 7 bases between them. Looked up from germline, CDR1 is MNHEY and CDR2 is SMNVEV (reference sequence). CDR3 sequence (DNA): TGTGCCAGCAGTTTATCAGTCGCGAACTATGGCTACACCTTC. Its translation is CASSLSVANYGYTF.

V is TRBV14 and J is TRBJ2-7, with D maybe TRBD1 (5 bases). Germline lookup yields CDR1 SGHDN and CDR2 FVKESK. The CDR3 contains 16 residues. Trimming pared 0 bases from V and 2 bases from J, leaving 14 bases between. CDR3 in amino acids: CASSQDMGRAPYEQYF. In DNA form, the CDR3 reads TGTGCCAGCAGCCAAGATATGGGCAGGGCCCCCTACGAGCAGTACTTC.

CDR3 DNA: TGCGCCAGCAGCTTGGCCACCGGGTCGAACACTGAAGCTTTCTTT. Residues: CASSLATGSNTEAFF. This sequence joins TRBV5-1 and TRBJ1-1; D gene ambiguous. Per germline, CDR1 SGHRS and CDR2 YFSETQ. The CDR3 sequence is 15 residues long. The V end lost 0 bases, the J end lost 1 base, and 10 bases lay between the germline ends.

The CDR3 DNA reads TGTGCCACCAGTGTATCCGGGACTAGTATTAATGAGCAGTTCTTC. It is translated as CATSVSGTSINEQFF. This chain connects TRBV24-1 to TRBJ2-1, with 8 bases matching TRBD2. Germline V gene sequence: CDR1 KGHDR, CDR2 SFDVKD. The CDR3 is 15 residues long. After removal of 5 bases from V and 7 bases from J, the junction contained 9 bases not matched to a gene.